This T cell receptor beta chain appears in the sequencing data of a study of shared T cell receptors in the human thymus. V lost 0 bases and J lost 4, with 7 bases in between. The CDR3 consists of 13 residues. CDR1 and CDR2 (germline): LGHNA, YSLEER. This clone was found a few times. Profiled with immunoSEQ multiplex PCR; TCRdb holds only in-frame clones, not every one. This sample has approximately 660,000 clones, with around 87% found just once. These data also featured in a second study, about human thymus T cells. That work contributes: Resected material from corrective heart surgery provided the thymus tissue analysed. Apparent skewing of V and J gene usage characterized both thymic and blood repertoires. Among unrelated individuals, related research reported thymic repertoires that overlapped highly.

The material sequenced was thymocytes. The receptor was derived from a boy in the first two years of life with a congenital heart defect. This chain joins TRBV4-3 and TRBJ2-7; TRBD2 is a possible D gene (6 bases). CDR3 region: CASSQDGRYEQYF. DNA for the CDR3: TGCGCCAGCAGCCAAGATGGGAGGTACGAGCAGTACTTC.